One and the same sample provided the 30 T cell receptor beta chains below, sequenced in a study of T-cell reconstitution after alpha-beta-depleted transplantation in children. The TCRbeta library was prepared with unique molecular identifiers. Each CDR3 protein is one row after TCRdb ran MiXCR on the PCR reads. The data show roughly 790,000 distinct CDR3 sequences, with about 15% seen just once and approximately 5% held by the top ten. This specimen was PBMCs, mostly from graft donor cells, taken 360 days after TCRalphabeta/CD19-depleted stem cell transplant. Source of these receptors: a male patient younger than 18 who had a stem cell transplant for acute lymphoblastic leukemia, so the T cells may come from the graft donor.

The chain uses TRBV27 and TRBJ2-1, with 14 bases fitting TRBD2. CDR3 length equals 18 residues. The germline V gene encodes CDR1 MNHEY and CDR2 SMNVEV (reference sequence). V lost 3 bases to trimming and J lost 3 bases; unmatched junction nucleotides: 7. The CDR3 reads CASSFRLAGGPVYNEQFF. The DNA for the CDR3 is TGTGCCAGCAGTTTCCGACTAGCGGGAGGGCCGGTCTACAATGAGCAGTTCTTC.

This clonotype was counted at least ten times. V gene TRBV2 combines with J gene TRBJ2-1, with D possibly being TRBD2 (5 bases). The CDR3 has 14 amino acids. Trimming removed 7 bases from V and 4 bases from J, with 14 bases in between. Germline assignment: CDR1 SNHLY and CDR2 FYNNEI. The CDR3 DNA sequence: TGTGCCAGCAAGCTAGCTGCCGCATACAATGAGCAGTTCTTC. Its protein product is CASKLAAAYNEQFF.

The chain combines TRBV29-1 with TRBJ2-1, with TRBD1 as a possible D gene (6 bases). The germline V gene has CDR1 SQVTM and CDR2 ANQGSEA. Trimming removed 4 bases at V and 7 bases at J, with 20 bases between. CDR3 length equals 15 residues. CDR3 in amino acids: CSVGQVMLSRNEQFF. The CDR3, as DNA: TGCAGCGTTGGACAGGTTATGTTATCGCGGAATGAGCAGTTCTTC.

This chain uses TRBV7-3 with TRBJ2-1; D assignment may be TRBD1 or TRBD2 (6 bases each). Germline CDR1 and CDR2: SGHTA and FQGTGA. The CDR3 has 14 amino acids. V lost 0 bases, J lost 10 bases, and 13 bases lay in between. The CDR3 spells CASSLTGGGYEQFF. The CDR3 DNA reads TGTGCCAGCAGCTTAACGGGGGGCGGGTACGAGCAGTTCTTC.

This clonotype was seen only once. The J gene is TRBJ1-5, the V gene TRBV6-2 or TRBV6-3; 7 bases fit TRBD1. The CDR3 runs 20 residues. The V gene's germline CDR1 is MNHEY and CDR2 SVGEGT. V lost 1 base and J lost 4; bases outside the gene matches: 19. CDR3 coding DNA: TGTGCCAGCAGTTACTTATTCCCGGGACAGAGCTCGTTGGGGAATCAGCCCCAGCATTTT. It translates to CASSYLFPGQSSLGNQPQHF.

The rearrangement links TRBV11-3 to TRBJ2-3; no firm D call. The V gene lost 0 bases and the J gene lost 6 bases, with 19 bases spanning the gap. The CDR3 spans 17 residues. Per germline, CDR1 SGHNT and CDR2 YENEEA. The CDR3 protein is CASSLESHGLLGDTQYF. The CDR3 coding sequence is TGTGCCAGCAGCTTAGAGTCGCATGGCCTTCTGGGGGATACGCAGTATTTT.

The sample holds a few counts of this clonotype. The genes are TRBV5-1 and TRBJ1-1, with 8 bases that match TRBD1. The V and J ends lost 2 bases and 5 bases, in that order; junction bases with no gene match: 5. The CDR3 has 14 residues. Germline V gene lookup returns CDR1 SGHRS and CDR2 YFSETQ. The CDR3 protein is CASSFRQGQTEAFF. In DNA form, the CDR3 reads TGCGCCAGCAGCTTCCGACAGGGGCAGACTGAAGCTTTCTTT.

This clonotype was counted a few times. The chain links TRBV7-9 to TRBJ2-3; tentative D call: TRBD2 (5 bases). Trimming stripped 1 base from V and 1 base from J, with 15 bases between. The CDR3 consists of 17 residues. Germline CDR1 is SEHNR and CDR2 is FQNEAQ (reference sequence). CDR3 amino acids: CASSLVGGGRRTDTQYF. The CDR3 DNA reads TGTGCCAGCAGCTTAGTGGGCGGCGGGCGACGCACAGATACGCAGTATTTT.

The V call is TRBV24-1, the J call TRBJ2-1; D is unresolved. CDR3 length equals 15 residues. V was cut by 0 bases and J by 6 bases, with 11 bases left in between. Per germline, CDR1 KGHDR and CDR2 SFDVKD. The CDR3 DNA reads TGTGCCACCAGTGATTTGAGCGACTTGTCCAATGAGCAGTTCTTC. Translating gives CATSDLSDLSNEQFF.

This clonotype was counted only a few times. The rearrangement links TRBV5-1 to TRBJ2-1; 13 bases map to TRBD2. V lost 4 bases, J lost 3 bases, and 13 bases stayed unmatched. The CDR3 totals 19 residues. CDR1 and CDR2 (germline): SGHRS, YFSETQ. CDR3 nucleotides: TGCGCCAGCAGCGCCTCCGGGACTAGCGGGATCTTCCTCTACAATGAGCAGTTCTTC. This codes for CASSASGTSGIFLYNEQFF.

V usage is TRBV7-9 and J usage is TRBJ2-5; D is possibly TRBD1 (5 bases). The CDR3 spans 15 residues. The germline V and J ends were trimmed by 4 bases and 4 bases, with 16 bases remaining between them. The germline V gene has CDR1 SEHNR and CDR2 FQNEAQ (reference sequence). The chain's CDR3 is CASSSLRVALETQYF. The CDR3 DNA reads TGTGCCAGCAGCTCGCTCAGGGTGGCGTTAGAGACCCAGTACTTC.

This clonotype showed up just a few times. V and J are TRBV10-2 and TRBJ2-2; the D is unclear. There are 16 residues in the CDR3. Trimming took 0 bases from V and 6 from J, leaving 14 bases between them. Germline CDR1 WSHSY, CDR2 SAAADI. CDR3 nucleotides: TGCGCCAGCAGTGAGTCATGGAAGTTGGGTTCCGGGGAGCTGTTTTTT. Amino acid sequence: CASSESWKLGSGELFF.

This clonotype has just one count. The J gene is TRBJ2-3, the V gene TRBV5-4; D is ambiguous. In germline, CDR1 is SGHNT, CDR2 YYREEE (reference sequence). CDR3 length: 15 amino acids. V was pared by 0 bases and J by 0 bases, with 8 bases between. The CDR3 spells CASSLGLSSTDTQYF. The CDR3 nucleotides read TGTGCCAGCAGCTTGGGGCTCAGTAGCACAGATACGCAGTATTTT.

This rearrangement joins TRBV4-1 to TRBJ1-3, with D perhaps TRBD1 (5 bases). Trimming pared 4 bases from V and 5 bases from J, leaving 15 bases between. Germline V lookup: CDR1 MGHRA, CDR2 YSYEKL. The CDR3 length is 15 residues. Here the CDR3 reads CASSPGFFKRNTIYF. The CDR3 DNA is TGCGCCAGCAGCCCAGGGTTTTTCAAACGAAACACCATATATTTT.

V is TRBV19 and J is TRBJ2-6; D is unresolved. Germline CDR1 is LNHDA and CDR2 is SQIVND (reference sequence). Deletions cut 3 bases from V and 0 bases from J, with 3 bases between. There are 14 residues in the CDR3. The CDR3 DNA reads TGTGCCAGTAGTATTGACTCTGGGGCCAACGTCCTGACTTTC. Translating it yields CASSIDSGANVLTF.

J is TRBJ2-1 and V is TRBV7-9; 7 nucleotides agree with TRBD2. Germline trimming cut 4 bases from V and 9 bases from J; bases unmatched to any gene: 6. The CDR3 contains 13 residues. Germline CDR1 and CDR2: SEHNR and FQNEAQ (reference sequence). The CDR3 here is CASSSRGVGEQFF. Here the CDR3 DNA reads TGTGCCAGCAGCTCTCGGGGGGTCGGTGAGCAGTTCTTC.

For the CDR3, the DNA is TGTGCCAGCAGCCAACTGGTTAACTATGGCTACACCTTC. Its protein product is CASSQLVNYGYTF. The J gene is TRBJ1-2, the V gene TRBV14; the D is unclear. This CDR3 is built from 13 residues. V was shortened by 2 bases and J by 1 base, with 5 bases between the two germline ends. Germline V gene data show CDR1 as SGHDN and CDR2 as FVKESK.

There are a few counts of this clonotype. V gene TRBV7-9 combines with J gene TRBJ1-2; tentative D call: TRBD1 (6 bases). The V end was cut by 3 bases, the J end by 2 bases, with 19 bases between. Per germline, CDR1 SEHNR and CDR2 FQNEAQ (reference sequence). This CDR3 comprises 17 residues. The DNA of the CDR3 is TGTGCCAGCAGCTTTACACTCCAGGGGAGAGAGAACTATGGCTACACCTTC. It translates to CASSFTLQGRENYGYTF. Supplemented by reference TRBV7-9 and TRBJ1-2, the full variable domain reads DTGVSQNPRHKITKRGQNVTFRCDPISEHNRLYWYRQTLGQGPEFLTYFQNEAQLEKSRLLSDRFSAERPKGSFSTLEIQRTEQGDSAMYLCASSFTLQGRENYGYTFGSGTRLTVV.

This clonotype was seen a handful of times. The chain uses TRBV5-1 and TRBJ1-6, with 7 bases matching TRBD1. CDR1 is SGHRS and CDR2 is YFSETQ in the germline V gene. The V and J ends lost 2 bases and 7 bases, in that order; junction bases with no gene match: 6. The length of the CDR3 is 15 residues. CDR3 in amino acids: CASSLKTGKNSPLHF. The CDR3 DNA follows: TGCGCCAGCAGCTTAAAGACAGGGAAGAATTCACCCCTCCACTTT.

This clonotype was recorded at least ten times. DNA of the CDR3: TGCAGCGTTGATAGGGGATCCTACGAGCAGTACTTC. This translates into CSVDRGSYEQYF. This chain connects TRBV29-1 to TRBJ2-7; TRBD1 is a possible D gene (5 bases). Germline lookup yields CDR1 SQVTM and CDR2 ANQGSEA. Deletions cut 3 bases from V and 1 base from J, with 7 bases between. The CDR3 runs to 12 residues.

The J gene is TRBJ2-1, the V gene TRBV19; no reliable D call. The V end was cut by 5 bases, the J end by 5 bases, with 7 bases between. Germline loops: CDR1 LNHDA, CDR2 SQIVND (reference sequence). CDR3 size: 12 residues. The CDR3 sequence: CASSPYNNEQFF. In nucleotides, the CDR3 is TGTGCCAGTAGTCCCTATAACAATGAGCAGTTCTTC.

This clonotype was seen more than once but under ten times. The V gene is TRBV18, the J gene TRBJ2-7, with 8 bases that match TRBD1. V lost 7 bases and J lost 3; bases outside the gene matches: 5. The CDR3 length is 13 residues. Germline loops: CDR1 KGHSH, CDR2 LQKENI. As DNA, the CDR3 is TGTGCCAGCTTAGCCGGGACAGGCTACGAGCAGTACTTC. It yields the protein CASLAGTGYEQYF.

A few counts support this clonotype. This CDR3 is CSAGGGIPYEQYF. CDR3 DNA: TGCAGCGCCGGGGGGGGGATCCCCTACGAGCAGTACTTC. This rearrangement joins TRBV29-1 to TRBJ2-7, with 8 bases that match TRBD2. Trimming cost V 7 bases and J 2 bases; bases outside gene matches: 7. CDR1 is SQVTM, CDR2 ANQGSEA, per germline. This CDR3 spans 13 amino acids.

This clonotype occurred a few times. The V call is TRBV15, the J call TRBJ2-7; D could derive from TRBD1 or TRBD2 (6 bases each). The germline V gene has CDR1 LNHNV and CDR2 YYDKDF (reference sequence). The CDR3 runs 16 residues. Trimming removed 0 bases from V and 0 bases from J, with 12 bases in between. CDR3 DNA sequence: TGTGCCACCAGCAGAGATAGGGGGGCGAGCTCCTACGAGCAGTACTTC. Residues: CATSRDRGASSYEQYF.

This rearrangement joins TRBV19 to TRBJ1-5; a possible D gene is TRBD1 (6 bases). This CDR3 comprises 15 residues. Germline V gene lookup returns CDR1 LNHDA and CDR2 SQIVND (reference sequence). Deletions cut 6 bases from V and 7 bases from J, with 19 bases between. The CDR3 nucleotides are TGTGCCAGTAGATACGGACCAGGGGAAGGCCAGCCCCAGCATTTT. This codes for CASRYGPGEGQPQHF.

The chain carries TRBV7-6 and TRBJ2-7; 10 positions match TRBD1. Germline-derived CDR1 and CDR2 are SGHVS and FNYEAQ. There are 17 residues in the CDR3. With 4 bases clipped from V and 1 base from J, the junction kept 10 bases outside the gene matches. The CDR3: CASSSPFAGQGSYEQYF. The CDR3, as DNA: TGTGCCAGCAGCTCCCCTTTCGCGGGACAGGGGTCCTACGAGCAGTACTTC. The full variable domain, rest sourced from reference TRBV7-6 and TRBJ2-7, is GAGVSQSPRYKVTKRGQDVALRCDPISGHVSLYWYRQALGQGPEFLTYFNYEAQQDKSGLPNDRFSAERPEGSISTLTIQRTEQRDSAMYRCASSSPFAGQGSYEQYFGPGTRLTVT.

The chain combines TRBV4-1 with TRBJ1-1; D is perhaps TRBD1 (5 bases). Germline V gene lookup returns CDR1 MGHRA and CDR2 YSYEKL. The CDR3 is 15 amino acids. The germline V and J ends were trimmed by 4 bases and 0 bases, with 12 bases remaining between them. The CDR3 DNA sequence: TGCGCCAGCAGCCGTTGGACATCCGTGAACACTGAAGCTTTCTTT. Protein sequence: CASSRWTSVNTEAFF.

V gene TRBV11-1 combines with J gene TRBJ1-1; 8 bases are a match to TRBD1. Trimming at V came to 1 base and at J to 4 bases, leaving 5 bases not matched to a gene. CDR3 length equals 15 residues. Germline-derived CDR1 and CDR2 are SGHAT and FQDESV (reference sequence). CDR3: CASSLVRTGFTEAFF. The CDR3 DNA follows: TGTGCCAGCAGCTTAGTGAGGACAGGGTTCACTGAAGCTTTCTTT.

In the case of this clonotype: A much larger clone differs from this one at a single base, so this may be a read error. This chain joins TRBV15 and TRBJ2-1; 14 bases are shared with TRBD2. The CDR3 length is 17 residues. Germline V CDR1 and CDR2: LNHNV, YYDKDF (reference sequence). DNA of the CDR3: TGTGCCACCAGCAGACAGCCCGGGACTAGCGGGAGTTATGAGCAGCTCTTC. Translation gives CATSRQPGTSGSYEQLF.

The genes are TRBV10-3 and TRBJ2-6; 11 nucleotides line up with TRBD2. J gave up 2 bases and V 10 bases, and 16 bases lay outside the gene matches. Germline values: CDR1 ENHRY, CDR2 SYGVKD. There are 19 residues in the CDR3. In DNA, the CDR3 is TGTGCCACCCTAGTGATGACTAGCGGGATAATGGCTGGGGCCAACGTCCTGACTTTC. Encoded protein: CATLVMTSGIMAGANVLTF.